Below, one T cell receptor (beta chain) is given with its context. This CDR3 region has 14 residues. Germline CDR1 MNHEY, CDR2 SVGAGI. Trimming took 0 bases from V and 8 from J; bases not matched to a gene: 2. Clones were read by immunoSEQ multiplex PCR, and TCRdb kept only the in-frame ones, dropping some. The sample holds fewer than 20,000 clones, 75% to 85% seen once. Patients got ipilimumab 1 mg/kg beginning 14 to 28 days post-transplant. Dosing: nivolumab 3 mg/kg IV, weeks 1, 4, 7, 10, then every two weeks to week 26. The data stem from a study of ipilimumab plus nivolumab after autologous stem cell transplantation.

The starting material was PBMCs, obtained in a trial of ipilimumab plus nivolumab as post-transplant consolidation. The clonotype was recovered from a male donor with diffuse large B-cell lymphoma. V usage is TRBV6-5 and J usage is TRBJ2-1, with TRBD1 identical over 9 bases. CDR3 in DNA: TGTGCCAGCAGTTACTCGACAGGGGGGTATGAGCAGTTCTTC. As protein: CASSYSTGGYEQFF.